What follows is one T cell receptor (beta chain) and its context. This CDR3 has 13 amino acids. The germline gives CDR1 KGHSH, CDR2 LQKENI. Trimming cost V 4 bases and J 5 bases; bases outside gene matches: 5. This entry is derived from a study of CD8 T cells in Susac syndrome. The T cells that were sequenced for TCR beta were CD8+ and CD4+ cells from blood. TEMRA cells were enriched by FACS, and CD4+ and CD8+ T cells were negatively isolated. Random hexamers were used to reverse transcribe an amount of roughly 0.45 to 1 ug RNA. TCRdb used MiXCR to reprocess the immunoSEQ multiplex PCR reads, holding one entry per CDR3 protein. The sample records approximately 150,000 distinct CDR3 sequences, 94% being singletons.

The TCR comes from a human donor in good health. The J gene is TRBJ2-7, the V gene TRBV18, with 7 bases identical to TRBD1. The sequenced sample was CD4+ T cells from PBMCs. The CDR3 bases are TGTGCCAGCTCACGACAGGGAGTTGACGAGCAGTACTTC. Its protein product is CASSRQGVDEQYF. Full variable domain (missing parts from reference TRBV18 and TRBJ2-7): NAGVMQNPRHLVRRRGQEARLRCSPMKGHSHVYWYRQLPEEGLKFMVYLQKENIIDESGMPKERFSAEFPKEGPSILRIQQVVRGDSAAYFCASSRQGVDEQYFGPGTRLTVT.